The present T cell receptor (beta chain) was sequenced within a study of blood T cell repertoires in COVID-19. Overall study: T cells, B-cell-depleted T cells, or PBMCs provided the cDNA or gDNA that served as material.

Authors' data handling: Reference gene primer amplification gave estimated nucleated cell counts. TCRdb keeps only in-frame clones here, not all; method: immunoSEQ multiplex PCR. V and J calls and clone size are given by that table; D and trimming were obtained from the DNA. The sample consists of over 200,000 clones, about 80% of them appearing once. Allocation to cohorts depended on clinical history reported by the participants. The CDR3 runs 16 residues. V shed 3 bases and J 8 bases; nucleotides not matched to a gene: 14. Germline V gene lookup returns CDR1 SGHRS and CDR2 YFSETQ. The TCR was taken from a man aged 55 to 70 who had recovered from COVID-19. Sequences were obtained from PBMCs or T cells enriched from blood (not recorded which). This chain connects TRBV5-1 to TRBJ1-2; 9 bases are a match to TRBD1. The CDR3 nucleotides are TGCGCCAGCAGCTCCACAGGGACAGGGACCCTTGGGGGCTACACCTTC. Translation gives CASSSTGTGTLGGYTF.